The 28 T cell receptor beta chains reported below all come from one sample, sequenced in a study of cytomegalovirus exposure and HLA in healthy donors. PCR employed 60 Vbeta and 13 Jbeta primers. The repertoire was sequenced with immunoSEQ multiplex PCR; TCRdb's copy has only in-frame clones and lacks some. The table has approximately 150,000 clones, more than 75% seen once. Sequences were obtained from PBMCs. All receptors derive from a female donor in good health and CMV-seronegative.

V usage is TRBV30 and J usage is TRBJ1-1, with 7 bases fitting TRBD1. Germline CDR1 reads GTSNPN; CDR2 reads SVGIG (reference sequence). Trimming took 0 bases from V and 0 from J; bases not matched to a gene: 7. The CDR3 contains 16 residues. The CDR3 DNA sequence: TGTGCCTGGAGTGTACAGGGGCCAATGTTGAACACTGAAGCTTTCTTT. Its protein is CAWSVQGPMLNTEAFF.

The chain has TRBV5-6 and TRBJ1-6; TRBD1 is a possible D gene (5 bases). The CDR3 sequence is 15 residues long. Germline V gene sequence: CDR1 SGHDT, CDR2 YYEEEE. Trimming stripped 2 bases from V and 6 bases from J, with 12 bases between. CDR3 sequence (DNA): TGTGCCAGCAGCTTCGGAAGGGGCGGTAATTCACCCCTCCACTTT. Protein sequence: CASSFGRGGNSPLHF.

The rearrangement uses TRBV7-8 and TRBJ1-4; D is perhaps TRBD1 (5 bases). V was cut by 6 bases and J by 8 bases, with 10 bases left in between. Germline values: CDR1 SGHVS, CDR2 FQNEAQ. This CDR3 is 12 amino acids long. Here the CDR3 reads CASRGRGEKLFF. CDR3 sequence (DNA): TGTGCCAGCAGGGGGCGGGGCGAAAAACTGTTTTTT.

This chain links TRBV6-6 with TRBJ1-5, with TRBD1 identical over 8 bases. The V gene end was trimmed by 4 bases and the J gene end by 4 bases; junction bases not matched to a gene: 3. Germline CDR1 MNHNY, CDR2 SVGAGI (reference sequence). This CDR3 comprises 14 residues. Here the CDR3 reads CASSSGQGNQPQHF. The CDR3 coding sequence is TGTGCCAGCAGTTCCGGACAGGGAAATCAGCCCCAGCATTTT.

V is TRBV30 and J is TRBJ1-4; D is uncertain. The CDR3 has 14 residues. V was clipped by 2 bases and J by 3 bases, with 10 bases between them. The germline gives CDR1 GTSNPN, CDR2 SVGIG (reference sequence). CDR3 nucleotides: TGTGCCTGGAGTAGCTGGGAGGCTAATGAAAAACTGTTTTTT. Translated, it gives CAWSSWEANEKLFF. The variable domain in full, completed from reference TRBV30 and TRBJ1-4, reads SQTIHQWPATLVQPVGSPLSLECTVEGTSNPNLYWYRQAAGRGLQLLFYSVGIGQISSEVPQNLSASRPQDRQFILSSKKLLLSDSGFYLCAWSSWEANEKLFFGSGTQLSVL.

This clone was observed a few times. V and J are TRBV28 and TRBJ1-4, with TRBD1 matching 7 bases. Per germline, CDR1 MDHEN and CDR2 SYDVKM. V shed 11 bases and J 4 bases; nucleotides not matched to a gene: 13. This CDR3 spans 15 amino acids. CDR3 sequence (DNA): TGTGCCTCCCAGACGGGGGACAGACTTAATGAAAAACTGTTTTTT. This encodes CASQTGDRLNEKLFF.

The rearrangement links TRBV5-1 to TRBJ2-5, with 9 bases aligning to TRBD1. The length of the CDR3 is 14 residues. From germline, CDR1 is SGHRS and CDR2 YFSETQ. The junction had 5 bases not matched to a gene; V was cut back by 4 bases and J by 4 bases. This CDR3 is CASSPTGGGETQYF. The CDR3 DNA reads as TGCGCCAGCAGCCCAACAGGGGGCGGAGAGACCCAGTACTTC.

J is TRBJ2-5 and V is TRBV6-5; TRBD2 agrees at 7 bases. CDR1 MNHEY and CDR2 SVGAGI come from the germline V gene. There are 15 residues in the CDR3. V shed 0 bases and J 2 bases; nucleotides not matched to a gene: 3. CDR3 residues: CASSYSPGGQETQYF. CDR3 DNA sequence: TGTGCCAGCAGTTACTCTCCGGGGGGACAAGAGACCCAGTACTTC.

V gene TRBV28 combines with J gene TRBJ1-1; D is uncertain. This CDR3 region has 11 residues. Trimming took 2 bases from V and 8 from J, leaving 6 bases between them. Germline V gene lookup returns CDR1 MDHEN and CDR2 SYDVKM. The CDR3 DNA sequence: TGTGCCAGCAGTTTACTCAGGGAAGCTTTCTTT. It specifies CASSLLREAFF.

The genes are TRBV18 and TRBJ2-5, with D possibly matching TRBD1 (6 bases). The V end was cut by 1 base, the J end by 1 base, with 13 bases between. CDR1 KGHSH and CDR2 LQKENI come from the germline V gene. There are 16 residues in the CDR3. The CDR3 DNA follows: TGTGCCAGCTCACCACGTACAGGGAGAGGCCAAGAGACCCAGTACTTC. As protein: CASSPRTGRGQETQYF.

The chain joins TRBV27 to TRBJ1-3, with D tentatively TRBD1 (5 bases). Deletions cut 2 bases from V and 2 bases from J, with 7 bases between. This CDR3 region has 14 residues. Germline V lookup: CDR1 MNHEY, CDR2 SMNVEV (reference sequence). In DNA form, the CDR3 reads TGTGCCAGCAGTTTAAAGGGGCCTGGAAACACCATATATTTT. Translating gives CASSLKGPGNTIYF.

The chain carries TRBV4-1 and TRBJ2-1, with unresolved D. Trimming stripped 4 bases from V and 8 bases from J, with 6 bases between. The CDR3 has 11 residues. Germline values: CDR1 MGHRA, CDR2 YSYEKL. CDR3 bases: TGCGCCAGCAGCCGCACTGATGAGCAGTTCTTC. Protein sequence: CASSRTDEQFF.

Only a few counts were recorded for this clone. The chain couples TRBV5-6 to TRBJ1-5; possibly TRBD1 for D (5 bases). The V and J ends lost 4 bases and 4 bases respectively, with 9 bases between them. The CDR3 has 13 residues. Germline V CDR1 and CDR2: SGHDT, YYEEEE. CDR3 DNA: TGTGCCAGCAGCCAACGACAGAATCAGCCCCAGCATTTT. Protein sequence: CASSQRQNQPQHF.

The V gene is TRBV29-1, the J gene TRBJ1-2; D unresolved. Germline lookup yields CDR1 SQVTM and CDR2 ANQGSEA. V was clipped by 4 bases and J by 9 bases, with 24 bases between them. CDR3 length equals 15 residues. The CDR3 sequence: CSVGARRDSQMSYTF. Written as DNA, the CDR3 is TGCAGCGTTGGAGCCAGGCGAGATTCCCAGATGAGCTACACCTTC.

The chain uses TRBV4-3 and TRBJ2-7; 7 positions agree with TRBD2. Germline V gives CDR1 LGHNA, CDR2 YSLEER. This CDR3 region has 14 residues. The trim removed 1 base at V and 1 base at J, leaving 1 base unmatched. The CDR3 DNA follows: TGCGCCAGCAGCCAAGTCGGGGGGTCCTACGAGCAGTACTTC. This translates into CASSQVGGSYEQYF.

The CDR3 is CASSFGDRVYEQYF. For the CDR3, the DNA is TGTGCCAGCAGTTTCGGGGACAGGGTTTACGAGCAGTACTTC. The chain employs TRBV27 and TRBJ2-7; 9 nucleotides line up with TRBD1. The V gene's germline CDR1 is MNHEY and CDR2 SMNVEV (reference sequence). V gave up 3 bases and J gave up 4 bases; unmatched junction bases: 4. CDR3 size: 14 residues.

The chain employs TRBV7-9 and TRBJ1-4; possible D gene TRBD1, 6 bases. The CDR3 contains 16 residues. Trimming stripped 5 bases from V and 1 base from J, with 14 bases between. In germline, CDR1 is SEHNR, CDR2 FQNEAQ (reference sequence). Here the CDR3 DNA reads TGTGCCAGCAGCGCCCGGATACAGGGAACTAATGAAAAACTGTTTTTT. Translation gives CASSARIQGTNEKLFF.

The V and J genes are TRBV6-5 and TRBJ2-1; a weak D match, TRBD1 (5 bases). The germline gives CDR1 MNHEY, CDR2 SVGAGI. The CDR3 length is 12 residues. The V and J ends lost 11 bases and 6 bases respectively, with 14 bases between them. CDR3 sequence reads: CACQGVSNEQFF. The CDR3 DNA reads TGTGCCTGTCAAGGGGTGAGCAATGAGCAGTTCTTC.

The chain combines TRBV5-1 with TRBJ2-1; 7 bases line up with TRBD2. Germline V lookup: CDR1 SGHRS, CDR2 YFSETQ. The CDR3 is 17 residues long. The V and J ends lost 0 bases and 2 bases, in that order; junction bases with no gene match: 8. CDR3 sequence reads: CASSLALGGITYNEQFF. CDR3 sequence (DNA): TGCGCCAGCAGCTTGGCCCTGGGGGGGATCACCTACAATGAGCAGTTCTTC.

This clone was recorded once. The J gene is TRBJ1-1, the V gene TRBV28; D is uncertain. V lost 3 bases to trimming and J lost 0 bases, with 8 bases between them. Germline lookup yields CDR1 MDHEN and CDR2 SYDVKM. The CDR3 spans 14 residues. The CDR3 DNA is TGTGCCAGCAGTTTTGAGCCTCTGAACACTGAAGCTTTCTTT. It codes for CASSFEPLNTEAFF.

The chain recombines TRBV6-6 with TRBJ2-1, with 12 bases fitting TRBD2. V lost 6 bases to trimming and J lost 2 bases; unmatched junction nucleotides: 2. The germline V gene encodes CDR1 MNHNY and CDR2 SVGAGI (reference sequence). The CDR3 has 15 residues. CDR3: CASSRLAGAYNEQFF. The CDR3 coding sequence is TGTGCCAGCAGCCGACTAGCGGGAGCCTACAATGAGCAGTTCTTC.

This sequence joins TRBV7-8 and TRBJ2-5, with D perhaps matching TRBD2 (6 bases). Trimming cost V 3 bases and J 5 bases, with 22 bases left between them. The CDR3 loop spans 17 amino acids. The germline CDR1 and CDR2 sequences are SGHVS and FQNEAQ. CDR3 DNA sequence: TGTGCCAGCAGCTTCGCCTCCCAACTAGCCTGGGACGAGACCCAGTACTTC. Translating gives CASSFASQLAWDETQYF. Looking up the rest from reference TRBV7-8 and TRBJ2-5 gives the full variable domain: GAGVSQSPRYKVAKRGQDVALRCDPISGHVSLFWYQQALGQGPEFLTYFQNEAQLDKSGLPSDRFFAERPEGSVSTLKIQRTQQEDSAVYLCASSFASQLAWDETQYFGPGTRLLVL.

The V gene is TRBV4-1, the J gene TRBJ2-2; 11 bases are shared with TRBD2. The ends lost 5 bases at V and 4 bases at J; junction bases unmatched: 6. CDR3 length: 16 amino acids. The V gene's germline CDR1 is MGHRA and CDR2 YSYEKL. The DNA of the CDR3 is TGCGCCAGCAGCGCTCTAGCGGGGGGCCGCACCGGGGAGCTGTTTTTT. It specifies CASSALAGGRTGELFF.

DNA of the CDR3: TGTGCCAGCAGTCTCCTCCACAGGGCAGTTGGTGAAAAACTGTTTTTT. This gives the protein CASSLLHRAVGEKLFF. The rearrangement uses TRBV28 and TRBJ1-4, with D possibly matching TRBD1 (6 bases). V lost 5 bases, J lost 7 bases, and 20 bases lay in between. The CDR3 consists of 16 residues. Looked up from germline, CDR1 is MDHEN and CDR2 is SYDVKM.

J is TRBJ2-2 and V is TRBV6-5; D is perhaps TRBD1 (5 bases). The germline gives CDR1 MNHEY, CDR2 SVGAGI. The CDR3 loop spans 14 amino acids. The V end lost 11 bases, the J end lost 5 bases, and 18 bases lay between the germline ends. The CDR3: CAARTLPGTGELFF. Written as DNA, the CDR3 is TGTGCCGCCCGGACGCTGCCAGGGACCGGGGAGCTGTTTTTT.

This clone appeared a few times. This rearrangement joins TRBV7-8 to TRBJ1-4; D possibly corresponds to TRBD1 (6 bases). This CDR3 is 17 amino acids long. V gave up 2 bases and J gave up 6 bases, with 19 bases separating them. Germline loops: CDR1 SGHVS, CDR2 FQNEAQ. For the CDR3, the DNA is TGTGCCAGCAGCTTACGCAGGGGTTACTCCGATGATGAAAAACTGTTTTTT. Protein sequence: CASSLRRGYSDDEKLFF.

This chain links TRBV10-3 with TRBJ2-1; possibly TRBD1 for D (6 bases). The V gene's germline CDR1 is ENHRY and CDR2 SYGVKD. V lost 3 bases and J lost 1, with 10 bases in between. CDR3 length: 15 residues. The CDR3, as DNA: TGTGCCATCAGTGAAGACCAGGGGTCCTACAATGAGCAGTTCTTC. It translates to CAISEDQGSYNEQFF.

A few counts support this clone. The chain couples TRBV5-1 to TRBJ1-4, with 7 bases aligning to TRBD1. The CDR3 extends over 16 amino acids. J was trimmed by 5 bases and V by 4 bases; bases with no gene match: 11. Germline loops: CDR1 SGHRS, CDR2 YFSETQ. DNA for the CDR3: TGCGCCAGCAGCCTTACTTTAGGGGGCTGGAATGAAAAACTGTTTTTT. It encodes CASSLTLGGWNEKLFF. Filled out from reference TRBV5-1 and TRBJ1-4, the complete variable domain reads KAGVTQTPRYLIKTRGQQVTLSCSPISGHRSVSWYQQTPGQGLQFLFEYFSETQRNKGNFPGRFSGRQFSNSRSEMNVSTLELGDSALYLCASSLTLGGWNEKLFFGSGTQLSVL.